The count of the clone carrying this T cell receptor (beta chain) is one. Its target is unknown. TCRdb's table, derived via immunoSEQ multiplex PCR, lists solely in-frame clones and lacks some. Here the sample spans roughly 150,000 clones, 65% to 90% being singletons. The CDR3 is made up of 15 amino acids. V shed 3 bases and J 1 base; nucleotides not matched to a gene: 1. CDR1 and CDR2 from the germline V gene are SGHDT and YYEEEE. The sample is drawn from a study of cytomegalovirus exposure and HLA in healthy donors. The wider study: The same platform was used for the 90 to 150 validation repertoires and the approximately 670 first-cohort repertoires, a later analysis reported. Whole-study findings and limits: Listed as cytomegalovirus-associated were about 160 TCR beta chains. For cytomegalovirus status, the classifier reportedly gave diagnoses with high specificity and sensitivity. The CMV antigen specificity of a few CMV-associated chains was confirmed through in vitro analysis.

Sequencing input: PBMCs. The V and J genes are TRBV5-6 and TRBJ1-3; 10 bases are shared with TRBD1. This receptor was obtained from a woman younger than 35 in good health and CMV-seronegative. This CDR3 reads CASSWDRGSGNTIYF. The CDR3 coding sequence is TGTGCCAGCAGCTGGGACAGGGGTTCTGGAAACACCATATATTTT.